This T cell receptor beta chain was found in a study of cytomegalovirus exposure and HLA in healthy donors listed by TCRdb under 2017. For the wider study: An earlier analysis of approximately 550 of the donors reported about 250 Gb of sequence data and 117 million unique TCR beta sequences from 150 million to 200 million T cells. Approximately 300 gigabases of sequencing data and around 80 million unique TCR sequences made up an early release that covered approximately 620 HLA-typed donors. The genetic ancestry cluster associated with self-reported Caucasian donors included approximately 85% of the approximately 430 genotyped donors. The study was designed to test whether signatures of past pathogen exposure could be identified by cataloging public T cell receptors. The T cell repertoires of 700 or so subjects were profiled by immunosequencing and related to cytomegalovirus serostatus. A separate validation cohort of roughly 120 different subjects was used in addition to the 666-subject first cohort. To predict cytomegalovirus infection status, the study combined high-throughput TCR immunosequencing, statistical association of individual TCRs with disease status, and machine learning. A later analysis re-analyzed previously published TCR beta repertoires from roughly 630 donors and added high-resolution HLA genotyping to study TCR occurrence patterns. In the later analysis, no new phenotypic data were used to find candidate immune exposures; instead, reliance was placed on TCR beta sequences and their occurrence across donors. To decide whether each TCR beta V gene segment behaved as functional or pseudogenic, an earlier analysis of some 600 of the donors relied on high-throughput TCR beta sequencing. Alongside the repertoire data, information on donor age, sex, ethnicity and CMV serostatus was compiled. A later genetic analysis took genome-wide SNP genotypes for about 55% of the roughly 700 donors and used that subset as a discovery cohort. All discovery cohort repertoires had been generated on a single sequencing platform. HLA typing included class I and class II loci at four-digit resolution. The number of donors typed differed by locus, with roughly 629-640 for A, B, C, DRB1 and DQB1, more than 500 for DQA1, 600 to 610 for DPA1, and some 450 for DPB1. Because of strong linkage in the cohort, roughly five DR-DQ haplotypes were treated as single units for association and clustering. On average, about 200,000 unique TCR beta nucleotide sequences were sequenced per donor among 300 to 500 genotyped donors of the cohort, with around 19% of those sequences being non-productive.

Beyond this particular receptor, the publication reports: In vitro tests confirmed that three of the cytomegalovirus-associated TCR beta chains recognize cytomegalovirus antigens. Because some donors lacked HLA typing at each locus, the association tests relied only on the typed subset. Most CMV-associated TCR beta chains appeared to be HLA-restricted in a later analysis, and the HLA associations seemed to be driven largely by CMV exposure. Immune exposure information for the cohort was limited to CMV serostatus. In a later genetic analysis, fewer N-insertions in productive TCRs were reported among donors in an Asian-associated ancestry cluster than the approximately 630-donor mean. In this cohort, only TCR beta chains were sequenced, and detectable features were limited by the absence of alpha or paired-chain data. Several of the top co-occurrence clusters appeared to be linked to parvovirus B19, influenza, CMV and Epstein-Barr virus, according to a later analysis. Compared with equally common non-associated chains, HLA-associated TCR beta chains in a later analysis were more clonally expanded and had lower generation probabilities. A later genetic analysis associated a missense DCLRE1C variant with V-gene and J-gene trimming of TCR beta chains, and an independent cohort replicated the association. An earlier analysis of some 590 of the donors showed that most TCR beta V segments appeared in productive rearrangements either about 90% or about 30% of the time, which broadly matched IMGT annotations. A cluster of highly shared sequence variants was judged likely to represent a technical artifact of the sequencing pipeline. It was suggested by the authors that the approach could potentially be generalized to other disease states and immunological phenotypes. In both the original and validation cohorts, the classifier was reported to diagnose cytomegalovirus status with high specificity and sensitivity. Assigning TCR associations to individual alleles was difficult when HLA alleles, especially DR and DQ, strongly co-occurred. The study listed approximately 150 TCR beta chains as associated with cytomegalovirus. A further reported finding was that TCR beta sequences accurately predicted the HLA-A and HLA-B alleles for most subjects in the first cohort. According to a later analysis, TCR association rates differed among HLA loci, with DRB1 alleles showing the most associated TCRs and HLA-C alleles showing the fewest. A later analysis associated about 16,000 TCR beta sequences with specific HLA alleles at a false discovery rate of 0.05. The presence/absence analyses assumed that sequencing depth was roughly uniform across donors, and that assumption may not be true. Because counts were too low, approximately 15 rarely observed V segments, including chromosome 9 orphons, were excluded from the earlier analysis of some 540 of the donors. While some public TCRs were present in many individuals, most TCR sequences turned up only very rarely across donors. Linkage disequilibrium might explain the correlated functional status among segregating V segments, but an unknown experimental factor could not be excluded.

On this clone itself: Its antigen target is currently unknown. Base qualities are not provided; no much larger clone lies one nucleotide away.

The cohort was made up of about 670 healthy bone marrow donors. All cohort members were sampled while nominally healthy, although unrecorded immune exposures were likely present. The donor tested CMV seronegative and was one of the 352 seronegative cohort members. Every donor gave a peripheral blood sample, and the peripheral blood mononuclear cells from that sample were used for TCR beta sequencing. Genomic DNA was extracted from the blood cell samples with the Qiagen DNeasy Blood Extraction Kit. The library was obtained by the immunoSEQ multiplex PCR assay. A mixture of 60 forward primers for TCR Vbeta segments and 13 reverse primers for TCR Jbeta segments was used in the multiplex PCR. Amplification of the CDR3 region of rearranged TCR beta genes was performed with a multiplex PCR assay on genomic DNA. The amplified TCR beta libraries were sequenced on the Illumina HiSeq System as 87-base-pair reads. Under the source paper's analysis protocol: In a later analysis, about 80 million unique TCR beta chains were counted across the roughly 670 repertoires, and about 10 million of these chains were shared by at least two donors. A nearest-neighbor algorithm error-corrected the raw reads and collapsed the reads into unique sequences, merging closely related sequences to remove PCR and sequencing errors. V, D and J gene segments were assigned by aligning CDR3 sequences to IMGT reference sequences. For a sequence to be retained, at least a six-nucleotide match to both a V gene segment and a J gene segment was required. Rearrangements were classified as productive when the CDR3 lacked stop codons and remained in frame with V and J, and all other rearrangements were classified as non-productive. Following IMGT convention, CDR3 was defined as the stretch from the second conserved V-encoded cysteine up to the conserved J-encoded phenylalanine. Sequences without an unambiguous match to a single V gene segment were excluded from the earlier analysis of several hundred of the donors. In an earlier analysis of 500 to 750 of the donors, V segments were called functional above 56.7% productive rearrangements and were called segregating when the between-donor standard deviation exceeded 5%. A statistical classification framework was developed to diagnose cytomegalovirus status using the catalog of TCR beta chain sequences. In a later analysis, TCR nucleotide sequences were compared against IMGT/GENE-DB human TR gene sequences so that V and J genes could be assigned. A later analysis assigned CDR3 sequences and most-parsimonious VDJ recombination scenarios with the TCRdist pipeline. A later analysis defined each TCR beta chain by its CDR3 amino acid sequence plus V-gene family, and excluded reads lacking a unique V-gene family. In a later analysis, 500 to 700 highly shared, low-generation-probability nucleotide sequences were removed to address suspected cross-contamination and a sequencing artifact. For each public chain, a later analysis derived a clonal expansion index from normalized ranks of inferred template counts within each repertoire. In a later analysis, generation probabilities were computed with a VDJ recombination model fitted to out-of-frame rearrangements, and the resulting probabilities were checked against IGoR. In a later analysis, hypergeometric tests were used to score TCR-TCR, TCR-HLA and TCR-CMV co-occurrence, with a repertoire-size bias correction applied to TCR pairs. A later analysis estimated false discovery rates by permuting HLA or CMV assignments 20 times. A later analysis grouped co-occurring TCRs with DBSCAN, adding TCRdist sequence similarity when clustering within HLA-allele-positive subsets. Repertoires with fewer than 30,000 or more than 120,000 public chains, plus five repertoires with anomalous nucleotide sharing, were excluded from co-occurrence clustering. TCRdb carries this immuneACCESS record with in-frame sequences only. Its versions omit some clonotypes, under half of them owing to an unresolved V gene in the studies checked, with the rest unexplained. The V and J calls and clone size are taken from that table; D and trimming were inferred from the DNA. Recorded for this sample are roughly 150,000 clones; 78% of them occurred a single time. The top ten clones comprise about 1.5% of the sample.

The sequenced sample consisted of PBMCs. This receptor was obtained from a male donor in good health and CMV-seronegative.

The CDR3 here reads CASSSHPTGVNTGELFF. At the DNA level, the sequence is TGCGCCAGCAGCTCCCACCCGACAGGGGTGAACACCGGGGAGCTGTTTTTT. The chain is made from TRBV5-1 and TRBJ2-2, with TRBD1 identical over 8 junction bases. From the cysteine up to the phenylalanine, the CDR3 has a length of 17 residues. Here the CDR3 DNA is all that survives: 51 bases in frame from base 1. CDR1 and CDR2 (SGHRS, YFSETQ) derive from the germline V gene. V has 3 bases trimmed and J has 1 base trimmed; junction bases matching no gene number 8.